The 6 T cell receptor beta chains below all came from one sample that was sequenced in a study of breast tumors, draining lymph nodes, adjacent tissues. TCRdb itself ran the multiplex PCR reads through MiXCR, one entry per CDR3 protein. Seen here are under 150,000 distinct CDR3 sequences, about 20% observed once, and the top ten hold about 3.7%. Axillary draining lymph nodes of breast cancer patients supplied the node samples. The sample was axillary lymph node tissue. Receptors were obtained from a female donor with breast cancer. Some clones in this sample may be carry-over from other donors' samples.

This clonotype was picked up many times. The chain is built from TRBV15 and TRBJ1-2; no definite D call. V lost 7 bases to trimming and J lost 1 base, with 7 bases between them. There are 12 residues in the CDR3. Germline V CDR1 and CDR2: LNHNV, YYDKDF (reference sequence). CDR3 residues: CATNQLNYGYTF. CDR3 coding DNA: TGTGCCACCAACCAGCTTAACTATGGCTACACCTTC.

This clonotype was seen at least ten times. This chain uses TRBV4-2 with TRBJ2-7, with 12 bases identical to TRBD2. Germline V gene data show CDR1 as LGHNA and CDR2 as YNFKEQ. V lost 1 base and J lost 2; bases outside the gene matches: 0. This CDR3 contains 15 residues. The CDR3 nucleotides read TGTGCCAGCAGCCAAGCTAGCGGGGGGGCCTACGAGCAGTACTTC. Protein: CASSQASGGAYEQYF.

As regards this clonotype: This may be a read error: a much more frequent sequence differs by one nucleotide. V gene TRBV6-5 combines with J gene TRBJ2-5, with 14 bases fitting TRBD2. This CDR3 has 18 amino acids. CDR1 and CDR2 (germline): MNHEY, SVGAGI. CDR3 residues: CASSYKTSGGGSQETQHF. The CDR3 DNA is TGTGCCAGCAGTTACAAGACTAGCGGGGGGGGGAGCCAAGAGACCCAGCACTTC.

At least ten counts were recorded for this clonotype. The chain is built from TRBV7-2 and TRBJ2-7; the D gene could be TRBD1 or TRBD2 (5 bases each). Trimming stripped 4 bases from V and 2 bases from J, with 18 bases between. The CDR3 contains 16 residues. Per the germline V gene, CDR1 is SGHTA and CDR2 is FQGNSA. DNA of the CDR3: TGTGCCAGCAGCTCACATCCGGGACCCAACCCCTACGAGCAGTACTTC. It translates to CASSSHPGPNPYEQYF.

This clonotype was detected only a few times. The V and J genes are TRBV18 and TRBJ2-5; D is unclear. The CDR3 runs 12 residues. V shed 6 bases and J shed 2 bases, with 7 bases lying between them. Germline V gene lookup returns CDR1 KGHSH and CDR2 LQKENI. The CDR3, as DNA: TGTGCCAGCTCTCAAGGGCAAGAGACCCAGTACTTC. This translates into CASSQGQETQYF.

This clonotype was recorded many times. V gene TRBV9 combines with J gene TRBJ1-5; D might be TRBD1 (5 bases). The CDR3 loop spans 15 amino acids. Trimming stripped 1 base from V and 5 bases from J, with 13 bases between. Germline V gene sequence: CDR1 SGDLS, CDR2 YYNGEE. In DNA form, the CDR3 reads TGTGCCAGCAGCGTATCAGGGCGGATAGATCAGCCCCAGCATTTT. Translating it yields CASSVSGRIDQPQHF. Filled out from reference TRBV9 and TRBJ1-5, the complete variable domain reads DSGVTQTPKHLITATGQRVTLRCSPRSGDLSVYWYQQSLDQGLQFLIQYYNGEERAKGNILERFSAQQFPDLHSELNLSSLELGDSALYFCASSVSGRIDQPQHFGDGTRLSIL.